The sequence of this TCR beta chain was determined in a study of T cell responses to AZD1222 COVID-19 vaccine. Study-wide points: In all cases, repertoires were sampled only after the peak T cell response. Reportedly, close to half of spike-specific TCRs are directed against unmutated variant regions. Baseline seropositivity occurred in only six AZD1222 recipients. With two AZD1222 doses given, Spike-specific TCR breadth and depth both rose.

Clones were sequenced by immunoSEQ multiplex PCR, and TCRdb holds only the in-frame ones, with some missing. The data hold some 140,000 clones, with around 90% observed a single time. A remark on this clone: Its antigen is not known.

With V trimmed by 8 bases and J by 4 bases, 10 bases remained unmatched. This CDR3 has 15 amino acids. Germline values: CDR1 SNHLY, CDR2 FYNNEI. The V gene is TRBV2, the J gene TRBJ2-5; TRBD2 matches 10 bases. Material: peripheral blood, obtained on day 0 of AZD1222 vaccination. This sequence was found in an adult in good health. CDR3 bases: TGTGCCAGCCAGGTGTCTAGCGGGAGTCGAGAGACCCAGTACTTC. Protein product: CASQVSSGSRETQYF.